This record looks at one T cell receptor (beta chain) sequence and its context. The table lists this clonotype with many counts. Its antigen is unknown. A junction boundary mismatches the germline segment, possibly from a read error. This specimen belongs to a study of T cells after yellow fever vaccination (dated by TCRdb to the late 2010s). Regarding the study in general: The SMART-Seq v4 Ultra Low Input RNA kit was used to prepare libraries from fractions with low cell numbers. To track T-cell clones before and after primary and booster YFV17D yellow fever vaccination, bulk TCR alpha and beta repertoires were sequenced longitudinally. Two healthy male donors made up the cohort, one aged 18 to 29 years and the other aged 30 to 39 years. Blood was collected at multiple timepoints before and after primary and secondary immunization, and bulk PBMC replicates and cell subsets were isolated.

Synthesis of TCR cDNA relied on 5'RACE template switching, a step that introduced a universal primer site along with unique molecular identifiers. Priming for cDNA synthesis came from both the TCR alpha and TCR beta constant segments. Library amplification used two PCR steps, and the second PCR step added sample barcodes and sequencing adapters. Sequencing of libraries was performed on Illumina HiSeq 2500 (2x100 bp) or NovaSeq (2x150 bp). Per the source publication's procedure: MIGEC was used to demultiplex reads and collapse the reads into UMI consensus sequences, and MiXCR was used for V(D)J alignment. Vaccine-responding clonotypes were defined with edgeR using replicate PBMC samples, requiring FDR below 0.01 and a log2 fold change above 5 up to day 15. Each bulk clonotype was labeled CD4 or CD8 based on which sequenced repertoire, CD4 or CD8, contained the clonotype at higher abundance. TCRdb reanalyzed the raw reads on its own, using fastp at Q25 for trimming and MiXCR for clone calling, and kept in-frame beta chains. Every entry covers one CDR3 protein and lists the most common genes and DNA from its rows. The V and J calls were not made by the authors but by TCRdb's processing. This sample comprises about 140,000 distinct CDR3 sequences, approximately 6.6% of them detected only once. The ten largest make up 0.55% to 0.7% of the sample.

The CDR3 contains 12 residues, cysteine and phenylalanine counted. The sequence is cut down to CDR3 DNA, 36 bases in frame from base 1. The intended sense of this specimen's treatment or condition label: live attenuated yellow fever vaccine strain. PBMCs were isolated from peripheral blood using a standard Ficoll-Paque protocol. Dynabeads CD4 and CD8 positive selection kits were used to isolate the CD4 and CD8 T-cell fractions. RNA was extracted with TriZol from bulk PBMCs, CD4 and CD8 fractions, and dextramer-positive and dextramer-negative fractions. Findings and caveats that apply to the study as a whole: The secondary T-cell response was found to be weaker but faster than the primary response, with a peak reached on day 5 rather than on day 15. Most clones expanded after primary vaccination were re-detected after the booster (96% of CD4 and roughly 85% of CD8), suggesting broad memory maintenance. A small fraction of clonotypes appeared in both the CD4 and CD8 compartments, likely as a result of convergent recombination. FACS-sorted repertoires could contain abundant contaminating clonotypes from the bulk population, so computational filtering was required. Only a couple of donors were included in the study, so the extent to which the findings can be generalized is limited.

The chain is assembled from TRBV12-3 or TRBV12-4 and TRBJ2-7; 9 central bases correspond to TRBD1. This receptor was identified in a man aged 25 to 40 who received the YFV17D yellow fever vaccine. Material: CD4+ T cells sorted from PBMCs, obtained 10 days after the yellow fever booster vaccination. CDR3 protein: CASSLGWDRDHF. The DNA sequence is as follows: TGTGCCAGCAGTTTAGGGTGGGACAGGGACCATTTC.